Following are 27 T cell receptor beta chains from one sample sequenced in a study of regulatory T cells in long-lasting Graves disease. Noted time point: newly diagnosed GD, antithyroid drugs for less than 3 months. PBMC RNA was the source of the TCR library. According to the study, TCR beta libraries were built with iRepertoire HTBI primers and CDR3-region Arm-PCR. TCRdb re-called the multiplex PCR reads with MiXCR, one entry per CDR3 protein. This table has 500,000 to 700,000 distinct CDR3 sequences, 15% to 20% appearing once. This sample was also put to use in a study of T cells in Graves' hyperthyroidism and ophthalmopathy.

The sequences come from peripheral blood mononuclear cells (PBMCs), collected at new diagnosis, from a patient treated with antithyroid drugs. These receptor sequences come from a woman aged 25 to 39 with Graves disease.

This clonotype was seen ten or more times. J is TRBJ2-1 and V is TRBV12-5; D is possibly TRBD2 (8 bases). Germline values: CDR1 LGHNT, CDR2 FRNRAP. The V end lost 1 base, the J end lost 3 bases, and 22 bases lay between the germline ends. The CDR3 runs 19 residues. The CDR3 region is CASGLGLGVSGTVYNEQFF. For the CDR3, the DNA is TGTGCTAGTGGTTTGGGGCTTGGAGTTAGCGGGACAGTCTACAATGAGCAGTTCTTC.

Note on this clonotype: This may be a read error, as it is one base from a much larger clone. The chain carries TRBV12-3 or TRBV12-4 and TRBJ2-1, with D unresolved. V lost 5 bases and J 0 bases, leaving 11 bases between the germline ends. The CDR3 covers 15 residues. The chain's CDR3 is CASSHILSSYNEQFF. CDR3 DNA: TGTGCCAGCAGTCACATACTAAGCTCCTACAATGAGCAGTTCTTC.

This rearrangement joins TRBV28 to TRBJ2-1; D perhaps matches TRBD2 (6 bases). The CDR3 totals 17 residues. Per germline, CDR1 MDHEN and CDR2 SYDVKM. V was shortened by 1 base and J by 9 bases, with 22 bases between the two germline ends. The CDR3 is CASSLLVGGNTMGEQFF. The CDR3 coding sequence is TGTGCCAGCAGTTTATTGGTTGGAGGGAACACAATGGGTGAGCAGTTCTTC.

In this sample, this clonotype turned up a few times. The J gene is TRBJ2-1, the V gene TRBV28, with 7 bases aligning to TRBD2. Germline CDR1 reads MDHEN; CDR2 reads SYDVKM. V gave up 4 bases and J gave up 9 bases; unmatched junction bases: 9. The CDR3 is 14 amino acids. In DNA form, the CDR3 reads TGTGCCAGCAGTTCCCCTCCTGGCGGGGGTGAGCAGTTCTTC. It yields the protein CASSSPPGGGEQFF. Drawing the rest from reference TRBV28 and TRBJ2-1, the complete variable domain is DVKVTQSSRYLVKRTGEKVFLECVQDMDHENMFWYRQDPGLGLRLIYFSYDVKMKEKGDIPEGYSVSREKKERFSLILESASTNQTSMYLCASSSPPGGGEQFFGPGTRLTVL.

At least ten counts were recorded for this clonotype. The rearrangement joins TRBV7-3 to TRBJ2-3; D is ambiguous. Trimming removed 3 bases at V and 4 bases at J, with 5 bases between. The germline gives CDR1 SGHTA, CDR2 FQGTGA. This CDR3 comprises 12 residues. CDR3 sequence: CASSFGPDTQYF. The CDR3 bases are TGTGCCAGCAGCTTTGGTCCAGATACGCAGTATTTT.

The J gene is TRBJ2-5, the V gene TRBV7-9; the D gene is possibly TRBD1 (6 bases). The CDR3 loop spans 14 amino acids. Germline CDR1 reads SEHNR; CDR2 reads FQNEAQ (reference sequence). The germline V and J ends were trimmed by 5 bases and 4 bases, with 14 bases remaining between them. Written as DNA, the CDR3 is TGTGCCAGCAGCGGCAAACAGGGAGTAGAGACCCAGTACTTC. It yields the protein CASSGKQGVETQYF. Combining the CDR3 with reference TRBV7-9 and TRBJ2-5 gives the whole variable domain DTGVSQNPRHKITKRGQNVTFRCDPISEHNRLYWYRQTLGQGPEFLTYFQNEAQLEKSRLLSDRFSAERPKGSFSTLEIQRTEQGDSAMYLCASSGKQGVETQYFGPGTRLLVL.

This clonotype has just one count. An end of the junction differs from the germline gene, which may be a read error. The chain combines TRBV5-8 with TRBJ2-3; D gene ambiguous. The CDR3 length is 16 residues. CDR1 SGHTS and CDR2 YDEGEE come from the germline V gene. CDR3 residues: CAGSLFGSMSTDTQYF. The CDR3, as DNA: TGTGCCGGCAGCTTATTTGGCTCGATGAGCACAGATACGCAGTATTTT.

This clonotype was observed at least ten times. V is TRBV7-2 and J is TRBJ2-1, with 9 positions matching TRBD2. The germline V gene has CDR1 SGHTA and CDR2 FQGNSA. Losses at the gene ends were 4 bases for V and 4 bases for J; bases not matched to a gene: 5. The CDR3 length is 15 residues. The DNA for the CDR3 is TGTGCCAGCAGCTCATGGACTAGCGCTTACAATGAGCAGTTCTTC. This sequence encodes CASSSWTSAYNEQFF.

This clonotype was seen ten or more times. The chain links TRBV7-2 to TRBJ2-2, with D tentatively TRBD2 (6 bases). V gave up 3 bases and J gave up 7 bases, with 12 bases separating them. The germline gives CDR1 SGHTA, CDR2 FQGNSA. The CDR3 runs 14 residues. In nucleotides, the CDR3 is TGTGCCAGCAGCTTCTGGGCCGGGGGCGGGGAGCTGTTTTTT. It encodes CASSFWAGGGELFF.

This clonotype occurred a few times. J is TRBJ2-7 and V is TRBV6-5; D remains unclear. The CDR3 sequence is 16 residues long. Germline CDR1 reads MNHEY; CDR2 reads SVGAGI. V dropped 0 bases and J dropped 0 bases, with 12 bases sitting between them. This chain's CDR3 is CASSYSSNWFSYEQYF. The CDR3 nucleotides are TGTGCCAGCAGTTACTCGTCTAACTGGTTCTCCTACGAGCAGTACTTC.

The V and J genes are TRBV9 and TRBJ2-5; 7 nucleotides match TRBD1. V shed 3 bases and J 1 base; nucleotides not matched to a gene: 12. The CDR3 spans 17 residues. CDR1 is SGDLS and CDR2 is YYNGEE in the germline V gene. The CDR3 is CASSASLGTDPQETQYF. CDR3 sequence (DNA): TGTGCCAGCAGCGCCAGTCTCGGGACAGATCCCCAAGAGACCCAGTACTTC.

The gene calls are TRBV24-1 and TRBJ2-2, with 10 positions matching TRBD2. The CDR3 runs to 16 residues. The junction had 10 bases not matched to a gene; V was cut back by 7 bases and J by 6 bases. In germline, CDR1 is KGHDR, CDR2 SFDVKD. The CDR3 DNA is TGTGCCACCAGCGAGAGCGGGAGGGGCTGGCCCGGGGAGCTGTTTTTT. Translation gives CATSESGRGWPGELFF.

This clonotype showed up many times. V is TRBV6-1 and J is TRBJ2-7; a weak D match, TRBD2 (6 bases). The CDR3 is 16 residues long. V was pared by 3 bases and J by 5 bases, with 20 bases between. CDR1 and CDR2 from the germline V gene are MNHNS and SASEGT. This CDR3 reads CASSEELSGPGHEQYF. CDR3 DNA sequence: TGTGCCAGCAGTGAGGAATTAAGCGGGCCAGGGCACGAGCAGTACTTC.

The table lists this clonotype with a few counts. Written as DNA, the CDR3 is TGTGCCTGGAGTGTATACCGCACCGGGGAGCTGTTTTTT. This codes for CAWSVYRTGELFF. This chain connects TRBV30 to TRBJ2-2; D uncertain. V was shortened by 0 bases and J by 4 bases, with 6 bases between the two germline ends. Germline CDR1 is GTSNPN and CDR2 is SVGIG (reference sequence). This CDR3 contains 13 residues.

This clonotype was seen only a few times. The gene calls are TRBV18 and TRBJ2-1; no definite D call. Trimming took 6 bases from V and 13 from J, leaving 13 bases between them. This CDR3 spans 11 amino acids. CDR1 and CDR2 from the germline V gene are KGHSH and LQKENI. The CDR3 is CASSHVDSQFF. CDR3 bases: TGTGCCAGCTCGCACGTGGATAGCCAGTTCTTC.

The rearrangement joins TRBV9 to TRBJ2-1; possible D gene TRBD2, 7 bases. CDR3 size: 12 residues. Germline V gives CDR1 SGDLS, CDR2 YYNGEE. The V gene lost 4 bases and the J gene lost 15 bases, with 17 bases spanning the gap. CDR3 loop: CASSPMGGLRFF. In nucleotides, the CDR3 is TGTGCCAGCAGCCCAATGGGGGGGCTACGGTTCTTC.

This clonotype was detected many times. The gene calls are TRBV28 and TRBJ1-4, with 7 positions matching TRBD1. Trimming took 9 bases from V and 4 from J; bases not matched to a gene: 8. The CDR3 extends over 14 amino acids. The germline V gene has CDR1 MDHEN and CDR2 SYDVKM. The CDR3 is CASAGTESNEKLFF. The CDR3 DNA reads TGTGCCAGTGCCGGGACAGAGAGTAATGAAAAACTGTTTTTT.

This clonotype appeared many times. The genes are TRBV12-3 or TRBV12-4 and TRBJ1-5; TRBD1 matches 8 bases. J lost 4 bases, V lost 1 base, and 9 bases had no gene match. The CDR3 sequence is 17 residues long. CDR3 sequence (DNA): TGTGCCAGCAGTTTAGTGACGCAGGGGGCCGGGAATCAGCCCCAGCATTTT. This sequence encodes CASSLVTQGAGNQPQHF.

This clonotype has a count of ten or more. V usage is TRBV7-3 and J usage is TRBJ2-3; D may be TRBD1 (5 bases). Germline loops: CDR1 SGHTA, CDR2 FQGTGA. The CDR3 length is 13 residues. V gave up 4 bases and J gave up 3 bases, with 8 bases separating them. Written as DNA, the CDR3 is TGTGCCAGCAGCTCAGACAGAACAGATACGCAGTATTTT. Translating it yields CASSSDRTDTQYF.

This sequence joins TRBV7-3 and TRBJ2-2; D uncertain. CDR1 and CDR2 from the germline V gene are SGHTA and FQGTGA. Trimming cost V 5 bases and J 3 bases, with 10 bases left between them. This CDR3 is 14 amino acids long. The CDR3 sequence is CASSRQSYTGELFF. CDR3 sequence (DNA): TGTGCCAGCAGCCGACAATCTTACACCGGGGAGCTGTTTTTT. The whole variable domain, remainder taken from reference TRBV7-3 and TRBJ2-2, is GAGVSQTPSNKVTEKGKYVELRCDPISGHTALYWYRQSLGQGPEFLIYFQGTGAADDSGLPNDRFFAVRPEGSVSTLKIQRTERGDSAVYLCASSRQSYTGELFFGEGSRLTVL.

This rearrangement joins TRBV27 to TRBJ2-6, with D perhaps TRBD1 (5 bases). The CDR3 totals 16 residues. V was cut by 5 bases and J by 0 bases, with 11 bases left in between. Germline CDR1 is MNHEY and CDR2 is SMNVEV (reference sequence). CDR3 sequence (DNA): TGTGCCAGCAGTAAAACAGGTCCCTCTGGGGCCAACGTCCTGACTTTC. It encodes CASSKTGPSGANVLTF.

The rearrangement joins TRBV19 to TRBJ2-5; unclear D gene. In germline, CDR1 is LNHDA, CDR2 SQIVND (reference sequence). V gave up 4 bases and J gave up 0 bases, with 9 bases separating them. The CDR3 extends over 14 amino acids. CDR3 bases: TGTGCCAGTAGTAACCCAGCCCACCAAGAGACCCAGTACTTC. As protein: CASSNPAHQETQYF.

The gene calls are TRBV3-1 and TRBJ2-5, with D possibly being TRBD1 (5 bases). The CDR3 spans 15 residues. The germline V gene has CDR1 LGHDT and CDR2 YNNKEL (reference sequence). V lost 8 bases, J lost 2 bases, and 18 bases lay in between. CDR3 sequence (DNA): TGTGCCAGCTCGAGGACAAGGAGTTCTCAAGAGACCCAGTACTTC. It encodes CASSRTRSSQETQYF.

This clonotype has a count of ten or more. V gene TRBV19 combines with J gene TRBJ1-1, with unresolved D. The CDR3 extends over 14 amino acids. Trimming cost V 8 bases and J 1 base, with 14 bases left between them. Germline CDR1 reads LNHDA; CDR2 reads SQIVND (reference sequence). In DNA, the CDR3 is TGTGCCAGTCGAGACCCGCATTCGAACACTGAAGCTTTCTTT. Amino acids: CASRDPHSNTEAFF.

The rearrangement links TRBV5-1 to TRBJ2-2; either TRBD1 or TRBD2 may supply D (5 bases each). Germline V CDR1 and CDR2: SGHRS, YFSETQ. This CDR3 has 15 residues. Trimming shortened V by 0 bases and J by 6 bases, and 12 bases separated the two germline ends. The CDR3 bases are TGCGCCAGCAGCTTGGAAAACCGGGACGCCGGGGAGCTGTTTTTT. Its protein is CASSLENRDAGELFF. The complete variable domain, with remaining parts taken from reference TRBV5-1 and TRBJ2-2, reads KAGVTQTPRYLIKTRGQQVTLSCSPISGHRSVSWYQQTPGQGLQFLFEYFSETQRNKGNFPGRFSGRQFSNSRSEMNVSTLELGDSALYLCASSLENRDAGELFFGEGSRLTVL.

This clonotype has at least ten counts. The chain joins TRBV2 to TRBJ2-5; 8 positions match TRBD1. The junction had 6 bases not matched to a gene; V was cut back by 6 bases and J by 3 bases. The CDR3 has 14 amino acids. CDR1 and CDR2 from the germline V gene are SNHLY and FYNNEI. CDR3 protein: CASRRTGKEETQYF. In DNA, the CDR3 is TGTGCCAGCAGGCGGACAGGGAAAGAAGAGACCCAGTACTTC.

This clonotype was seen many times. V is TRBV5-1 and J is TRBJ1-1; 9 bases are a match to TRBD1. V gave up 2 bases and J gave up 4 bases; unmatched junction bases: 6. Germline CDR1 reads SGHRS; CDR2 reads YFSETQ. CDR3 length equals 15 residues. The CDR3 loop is CASSFLGTGPTEAFF. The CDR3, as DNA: TGCGCCAGCAGCTTCCTAGGGACAGGGCCCACTGAAGCTTTCTTT.